The source of this TCR beta chain is a study of TIL therapy for anti-PD-1-resistant metastatic lung cancer. In its sample, this clone was seen a few times. Its antigen is not known. Germline CDR1 and CDR2: SGHTA and FQGNSA. Between the trimmed V and J ends, which lost 5 bases and 5 bases, there was a span of 13 bases. This CDR3 is built from 14 residues. General study findings and limits: Many TIL product clones were absent from baseline tumor, suggesting clonal contraction. Compared with baseline intratumoral T cells, expanded TIL cultures were more clonal and less diverse (6% vs 31%).

The libraries were made with immunoSEQ v3. This table comes from immunoSEQ multiplex PCR, and its TCRdb copy is limited to in-frame clones, with some not included. The sample lists roughly 28,000 clones; about 60% were seen once. Sample time point: pre-treatment sample, taken before nivolumab and TIL therapy. Tumor tissue came from excised metastases, mostly pleural nodules or supraclavicular lymph nodes. Progressing patients received lymphodepletion, expanded TIL infusion and IL-2. Stage 4 NSCLC adults joined between late 2017 and January 2020. The chain has TRBV7-2 and TRBJ1-5; D uncertain. Sequences were derived from tumor tissue, sampled at baseline. This clonotype was obtained from a woman aged 30 to 85 with non-small cell lung cancer. In nucleotides, the CDR3 is TGTGCCAGCAGCCGTCGGGGTTCAGATCAGCCCCAGCATTTT. The encoded protein is CASSRRGSDQPQHF.